The 21 T cell receptor beta chains given below trace back to one sample, sequenced in a study of cytomegalovirus exposure and HLA in healthy donors. Clones were read by immunoSEQ multiplex PCR, and TCRdb kept only the in-frame ones, dropping some. The table lists 55,000 to 75,000 clones, 90% to 95% of them singletons. The material sequenced was PBMCs. These receptors were taken from a man aged 18-30 years in good health and CMV-seropositive.

The chain links TRBV4-2 to TRBJ1-2; 9 nucleotides line up with TRBD1. There are 16 residues in the CDR3. The trim removed 4 bases at V and 8 bases at J, leaving 14 bases unmatched. Germline assignment: CDR1 LGHNA and CDR2 YNFKEQ. CDR3 protein: CASSPQPLQGAVGYTF. The CDR3 DNA is TGTGCCAGCAGCCCCCAACCCCTACAGGGGGCGGTAGGCTACACCTTC.

The chain employs TRBV7-3 and TRBJ1-1, with a weak D call TRBD1 (5 bases). Germline V gives CDR1 SGHTA, CDR2 FQGTGA. This CDR3 is built from 13 residues. V was clipped by 3 bases and J by 1 base, with 6 bases between them. The CDR3 bases are TGTGCCAGCAGCTTGGGGCAGAACACTGAAGCTTTCTTT. Translating gives CASSLGQNTEAFF.

V gene TRBV6-1 combines with J gene TRBJ2-7; D unclear. The germline V gene has CDR1 MNHNS and CDR2 SASEGT. This CDR3 is 14 amino acids long. V shed 10 bases and J shed 2 bases, with 18 bases lying between them. As DNA, the CDR3 is TGTGCCATCAAGCCCAACCGGTCCCCCTACGAGCAGTACTTC. It encodes CAIKPNRSPYEQYF.

The rearrangement uses TRBV9 and TRBJ2-7; TRBD1 aligns across 8 bases. The CDR3 extends over 14 amino acids. Germline-derived CDR1 and CDR2 are SGDLS and YYNGEE. Unmatched junction bases numbered 5, after V lost 1 base and J lost 5 bases. CDR3 amino acids: CASSVKTGGHEQYF. The DNA of the CDR3 is TGTGCCAGCAGCGTAAAAACAGGGGGGCACGAGCAGTACTTC.

The chain carries TRBV6-5 and TRBJ2-2, with a weak D call TRBD1 (7 bases). Trimming cost V 6 bases and J 7 bases, with 15 bases left between them. This CDR3 region has 14 residues. Germline assignment: CDR1 MNHEY and CDR2 SVGAGI. CDR3 in DNA: TGTGCCAGCAGCCGCCAGGGGGGAAACGGGGAGCTGTTTTTT. Protein product: CASSRQGGNGELFF.

The CDR3 sequence is CASGVLDRGGEQYF. In DNA form, the CDR3 reads TGTGCCAGTGGTGTCTTGGACAGGGGCGGCGAGCAGTACTTC. This chain links TRBV28 with TRBJ2-7, with TRBD1 matching 9 bases. CDR3 length: 14 amino acids. The ends lost 9 bases at V and 6 bases at J; junction bases unmatched: 12. Germline CDR1 MDHEN, CDR2 SYDVKM.

The chain links TRBV30 to TRBJ1-2; 7 bases line up with TRBD1. V gave up 4 bases and J gave up 4 bases; unmatched junction bases: 12. CDR1 is GTSNPN, CDR2 SVGIG, per germline (reference sequence). The CDR3 is made up of 15 amino acids. CDR3 coding DNA: TGTGCCTGGAACTCCCCCAGAACAGGGGTCTATGGCTACACCTTC. As protein: CAWNSPRTGVYGYTF.

V usage is TRBV9 and J usage is TRBJ2-2, with D hard to call. CDR1 SGDLS and CDR2 YYNGEE come from the germline V gene. V lost 0 bases to trimming and J lost 5 bases, with 8 bases between them. The CDR3 has 14 residues. The chain's CDR3 is CASSVVAKTGELFF. DNA for the CDR3: TGTGCCAGCAGCGTAGTGGCCAAAACCGGGGAGCTGTTTTTT.

This chain connects TRBV19 to TRBJ1-2, with TRBD1 as a possible D gene (6 bases). Trimming took 5 bases from V and 2 from J, leaving 6 bases between them. The CDR3 sequence is 12 residues long. Germline V CDR1 and CDR2: LNHDA, SQIVND (reference sequence). The CDR3 coding sequence is TGTGCCAGTAGTGGACAGAACTATGGCTACACCTTC. It encodes CASSGQNYGYTF.

This chain uses TRBV9 with TRBJ1-2; D is unclear. The CDR3 runs to 15 residues. Germline loops: CDR1 SGDLS, CDR2 YYNGEE. V gave up 0 bases and J gave up 3 bases, with 12 bases separating them. DNA for the CDR3: TGTGCCAGCAGCGTAGACCTAAACGGGTACTATGGCTACACCTTC. This codes for CASSVDLNGYYGYTF.

The V call is TRBV25-1, the J call TRBJ2-7, with 7 bases fitting TRBD1. Germline CDR1 and CDR2: MGHDK and SYGVNS. V lost 5 bases, J lost 7 bases, and 11 bases stayed unmatched. The CDR3 contains 14 residues. CDR3 loop: CASSQAPTGEEQYF. DNA of the CDR3: TGTGCCAGCAGTCAAGCCCCCACAGGGGAAGAGCAGTACTTC.

This clone occurred once. The rearrangement uses TRBV1 and TRBJ1-5; TRBD1 is the table's D call and was not checked against the DNA. TRBV1 is a known pseudogene. There are 17 residues in the CDR3. CDR3 loop: CTSSQDRGQGAGQPQHF. For the CDR3, the DNA is TGCACCAGCAGCCAAGATCGGGGACAGGGGGCCGGTCAGCCCCAGCATTTT.

This chain uses TRBV19 with TRBJ2-7; no clear D. The germline CDR1 and CDR2 sequences are LNHDA and SQIVND (reference sequence). V shed 5 bases and J shed 1 base, with 18 bases lying between them. The CDR3 covers 16 residues. CDR3 sequence: CASSPFRGASSYEQYF. CDR3 in DNA: TGTGCCAGTAGTCCCTTCAGAGGTGCGTCTTCCTACGAGCAGTACTTC.

CDR3 nucleotide sequence: TGCGCCAGCAGCCAAGGAATCGGGAGGTCCACCTACAATGAGCAGTTCTTC. Protein sequence: CASSQGIGRSTYNEQFF. This rearrangement joins TRBV4-1 to TRBJ2-1; 7 bases line up with TRBD2. Unmatched junction bases numbered 8, after V lost 1 base and J lost 2 bases. There are 17 residues in the CDR3. Germline V CDR1 and CDR2: MGHRA, YSYEKL.

V is TRBV10-3 and J is TRBJ1-1, with 10 bases that match TRBD1. The CDR3 runs to 17 residues. Germline V gene sequence: CDR1 ENHRY, CDR2 SYGVKD. V lost 2 bases and J lost 1; bases outside the gene matches: 7. CDR3 in amino acids: CAISEVLGQGPNTEAFF. The CDR3 bases are TGTGCCATCAGTGAGGTATTGGGACAGGGGCCGAACACTGAAGCTTTCTTT.

V is TRBV5-4 and J is TRBJ2-3, with D possibly matching TRBD2 (5 bases). The CDR3 length is 16 residues. Germline CDR1 SGHNT, CDR2 YYREEE (reference sequence). The ends were cut back, 4 bases at V and 4 bases at J, with 19 bases in the middle. CDR3 sequence (DNA): TGTGCCAGCAGCGCCCTCCCGCCCGACTATGCAGATACGCAGTATTTT. Its protein is CASSALPPDYADTQYF.

V is TRBV19 and J is TRBJ2-1; 7 nucleotides line up with TRBD2. V gave up 6 bases and J gave up 4 bases; unmatched junction bases: 9. This CDR3 has 15 amino acids. CDR1 and CDR2 from the germline V gene are LNHDA and SQIVND (reference sequence). The CDR3 coding sequence is TGTGCCAGTAGCACTCAAAGCGGGGAATACAATGAGCAGTTCTTC. Translating it yields CASSTQSGEYNEQFF.

The V and J genes are TRBV28 and TRBJ2-2; D might be TRBD1 (5 bases). Germline V gene sequence: CDR1 MDHEN, CDR2 SYDVKM. This CDR3 is built from 15 residues. V shed 7 bases and J shed 1 base, with 13 bases lying between them. Here the CDR3 reads CASTLGQVNTGELFF. The CDR3 DNA reads as TGTGCCAGCACCTTGGGGCAGGTGAACACCGGGGAGCTGTTTTTT.

The chain carries TRBV28 and TRBJ2-7, with TRBD1 as a possible D gene (5 bases). From germline, CDR1 is MDHEN and CDR2 SYDVKM. The CDR3 loop spans 15 amino acids. The V end lost 6 bases, the J end lost 2 bases, and 17 bases lay between the germline ends. The CDR3 region has the DNA TGTGCCAGCAGCCTGAAACAGGCAGGACCCTACGAGCAGTACTTC. The encoded protein is CASSLKQAGPYEQYF. Drawing the rest from reference TRBV28 and TRBJ2-7, the complete variable domain is DVKVTQSSRYLVKRTGEKVFLECVQDMDHENMFWYRQDPGLGLRLIYFSYDVKMKEKGDIPEGYSVSREKKERFSLILESASTNQTSMYLCASSLKQAGPYEQYFGPGTRLTVT.

The V gene is TRBV4-1, the J gene TRBJ2-7, with TRBD2 matching over 11 bases. Trimming cost V 1 base and J 7 bases; bases outside gene matches: 0. Germline CDR1 reads MGHRA; CDR2 reads YSYEKL. CDR3 size: 13 residues. The CDR3, as DNA: TGCGCCAGCAGCCAAGGACTAGCGGGGGAGCAGTACTTC. It is translated as CASSQGLAGEQYF.

V and J are TRBV2 and TRBJ2-7; TRBD2 agrees at 7 bases. The CDR3 has 17 residues. J was trimmed by 3 bases and V by 7 bases; bases with no gene match: 18. Germline V gene lookup returns CDR1 SNHLY and CDR2 FYNNEI. CDR3 bases: TGTGCCAGCAATGTCAGCGAGCGGGGCACTTTTAACTACGAGCAGTACTTC. Its translation: CASNVSERGTFNYEQYF.